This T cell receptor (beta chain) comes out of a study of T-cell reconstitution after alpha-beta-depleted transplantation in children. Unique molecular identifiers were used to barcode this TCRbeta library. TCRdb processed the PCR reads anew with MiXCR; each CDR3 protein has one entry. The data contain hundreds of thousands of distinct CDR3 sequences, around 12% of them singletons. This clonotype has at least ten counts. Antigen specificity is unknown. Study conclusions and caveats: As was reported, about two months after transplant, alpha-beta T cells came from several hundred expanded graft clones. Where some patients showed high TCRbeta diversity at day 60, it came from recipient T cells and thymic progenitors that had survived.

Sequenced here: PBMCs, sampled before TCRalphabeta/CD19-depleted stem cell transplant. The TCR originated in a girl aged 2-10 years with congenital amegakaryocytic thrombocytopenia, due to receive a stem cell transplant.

This CDR3 is CSAAGQGFEDTQYF. CDR3 nucleotides: TGCAGTGCCGCGGGACAGGGGTTTGAAGATACGCAGTATTTT. The J gene is TRBJ2-3, the V gene TRBV20-1; 10 bases align to TRBD1. J was trimmed by 5 bases and V by 6 bases; bases with no gene match: 8. CDR1 and CDR2 from the germline V gene are DFQATT and SNEGSKA (reference sequence). The CDR3 runs to 14 residues.